Listed below are T cell receptor beta chains from one sample, sequenced in a study of post-analysis software for immune sequencing data. From the PCR reads, TCRdb called clonotypes with MiXCR, one entry per CDR3 protein. Here the sample spans 750,000 to 900,000 distinct CDR3 sequences, around 45% being singletons. Material: blood. The source of these receptors is a girl between 10 and 17 years old with multiple sclerosis. The CDR3 runs from the conserved cysteine through the conserved F or W.

cdr3_aa	v_call	j_call
CASSLWTSTDTQYF	TRBV12-3/TRBV12-4	TRBJ2-3
CASRGSGRAWDYVDEQFF	TRBV12-3/TRBV12-4	TRBJ2-1
CASSTYNEQFF	TRBV28	TRBJ2-1
CASSLSSRGRQFF	TRBV28	TRBJ2-1
CSGLTSGLQETQYF	TRBV29-1	TRBJ2-5
CSVGSRLQETQYF	TRBV20-1	TRBJ2-5
CATSRDFGSEKLFF	TRBV15	TRBJ1-4
CASSGLPSYNEQYF	TRBV7-6	.
CASSQVQAGANVLTF	TRBV4-2	TRBJ2-6
CASSPGDRDPYEQYF	TRBV5-1	TRBJ2-7
CASSLTAVRFEQFF	TRBV6-6	TRBJ2-1
CASRARLADTDTQYF	TRBV7-9	TRBJ2-3
CASKGGFGRQPQHF	TRBV27	TRBJ1-5
CASSLAQGPRGDTQYF	TRBV12-3/TRBV12-4	TRBJ2-3
CATSDRYRDGINEQFF	TRBV24-1	TRBJ2-1
CASSARIYQAAGEQYF	TRBV4-2	TRBJ2-5
CASSSPRGRENEQFF	TRBV7-9	TRBJ2-1
CSVATGGEETQYF	TRBV29-1	TRBJ2-5
CAWTEGRLRNEQFF	TRBV30	TRBJ2-1
CASSSTDTVRGYTF	TRBV7-9	TRBJ1-2
CASNLQGSDAEAFF	TRBV28	TRBJ1-1
CASSSPGTVKTQYF	TRBV28	TRBJ2-5
CASRIPSSYNEQFF	TRBV6-1	TRBJ2-1
CATSRDPSGRADTQYF	TRBV15	TRBJ2-3
CSAGVSGSSYNEQFF	TRBV20-1	TRBJ2-1
CASSSRGHRSSYEQYF	TRBV12-3/TRBV12-4	TRBJ2-7
CSASYGRGEQYF	TRBV20-1	TRBJ2-7
CAWSVLGLGFTQYF	TRBV30	TRBJ2-5
CASSYAPVGTEQFF	TRBV5-1	TRBJ2-1
CSAVGQGDYGYTF	TRBV20-1	TRBJ1-2
CSARVPGGPEYEQYF	TRBV20-1	TRBJ2-7
CASNSDNEQFF	TRBV6-6	TRBJ2-1
CHFGRDIPGTDTQYF	TRBV4-2	TRBJ2-3
CASSVGLPADTQYF	TRBV9	TRBJ2-3
CASSQRQGHEQYF	TRBV28	TRBJ2-7
CASSLRGVEQYF	TRBV11-3	TRBJ2-7
CASSYQNSGANVLTF	TRBV6-2/TRBV6-3	TRBJ2-6
CSARDPGVGPNEQFF	TRBV20-1	TRBJ2-1
CASSLRESSRYF	TRBV11-2	TRBJ2-5
CASSGGQGGYSYGYTF	TRBV9	TRBJ1-2
CAISVWATKSTDTQYF	TRBV10-3	TRBJ2-3
CATSEPGRGEKLFF	TRBV24-1	TRBJ1-4
CASSYLGMGEETQYF	TRBV6-6	TRBJ2-5
CASSPTSRGGTNIYEQYF	TRBV7-6	TRBJ2-7
CASSMMVGSNQPQHF	TRBV28	TRBJ1-5
CSAEETGANVLTF	TRBV29-1	TRBJ2-6
CASTHQGTSDVETQYF	TRBV6-2/TRBV6-3	TRBJ2-5
CANPPGQGASGYTF	TRBV18	TRBJ1-2
CSAVTGRTDTQYF	TRBV20-1	TRBJ2-3
CASSFGGNPYEQYF	TRBV27	TRBJ2-7
CASSYPGQGAFF	TRBV6-5	TRBJ1-1
CASSYRLGTSGAYEQYF	TRBV6-5	TRBJ2-7
CASSLGQGEAKNIQYF	TRBV28	TRBJ2-4
CSALGGGSDTQYF	TRBV29-1	TRBJ2-3